The clone carrying this TCR beta chain occurred many times. The antigen remains undetermined. As for the cDNA, it was generated by 5'RACE with 10-nucleotide random UMIs. From the 5' RACE reads, TCRdb called clonotypes with MiXCR, one entry per CDR3 protein. The sample contains about 95,000 distinct CDR3 sequences, around 3.3% of which appear only once. This CDR3 region has 14 residues. With 4 bases removed from V and 0 bases from J, the gap between germline ends came to 12 bases. Germline V gene lookup returns CDR1 DFQATT and CDR2 SNEGSKA (reference sequence). These data come from a study of neurological immune-mediated disorders. Findings and caveats of the study: The study phylogenetically grouped the repertoires of 18 of 34 multiple sclerosis patients into one related-CDR3 cluster, a possible signature. None of the CDR3 amino acid sequences found in expanded clones was shared across subjects. This suggests that the TCR-beta repertoires were private in all groups. The multiple sclerosis repertoire cluster had no clinical or MRI correlate.

The clonotype comes from a woman aged 18-29 years with multiple sclerosis. The specimen was PBMCs. This sequence joins TRBV20-1 and TRBJ1-1; weak D call: TRBD1 (5 bases). CDR3 sequence: CSAKTGGMNTEAFF. In DNA form, the CDR3 reads TGCAGTGCTAAAACAGGTGGGATGAACACTGAAGCTTTCTTT.